The TCR beta chain described here comes from a study of T cell responses to AZD1222 COVID-19 vaccine. Study as a whole: Second doses were pooled across both intervals (about 4 or about 12 weeks).

This clone has just a few counts. Its matching antigen is unknown. Germline-derived CDR1 and CDR2 are GTSNPN and SVGIG (reference sequence). The CDR3 extends over 16 amino acids. Trimming took 4 bases from V and 8 from J, leaving 26 bases between them. Study-level results: Nearly half of spike-specific TCRs reportedly target variant regions that are unmutated in the B.1.351 and B.1.1.7 variants. Baseline testing showed seropositivity in only a handful of AZD1222 recipients.

The data were produced by immunoSEQ multiplex PCR, yet TCRdb's version contains in-frame clones alone and is incomplete. The sample carries 100,000 to 140,000 clones, approximately 89% recorded once. The sample in question was peripheral blood, obtained on day 0 of AZD1222 vaccination. The TCR was taken from an adult in good health. The chain uses TRBV30 and TRBJ1-2; tentatively, D is TRBD1 (6 bases). CDR3 region: CAWTWPHLQGLSGYTF. The CDR3 DNA sequence: TGTGCCTGGACCTGGCCGCACCTCCAGGGGCTATCGGGCTACACCTTC.